This TCR beta chain was recovered during a study of blood T cell repertoires in COVID-19. This CDR3 is 15 amino acids long. V was shortened by 5 bases and J by 3 bases, with 16 bases between the two germline ends. Germline assignment: CDR1 SEHNR and CDR2 FQNEAQ (reference sequence). Data came from immunoSEQ multiplex PCR; TCRdb stores just in-frame clones and leaves some out. The sample contains about 170,000 clones, more than 65% of which appear only once. This TCR was sampled from a man in his 70s with active or convalescent COVID-19. Sequenced: peripheral blood. The rearrangement uses TRBV7-9 and TRBJ1-2; no reliable D call. The chain's CDR3 is CASSPRRQADYGYTF. CDR3 DNA: TGTGCCAGCAGCCCCAGGAGGCAGGCTGACTATGGCTACACCTTC.